This entry is about one TCR beta chain. Its target antigen remains unknown. No much larger clonotype is one base removed from it; base qualities were not supplied. Other DNA sequences in the sample encode the same CDR3. The CDR3 regions of human TCRbeta chains were analyzed by immunosequencing. On the study's bioinformatics: TCRs in the repertoires were compared against a reference library of SARS-CoV-2-specific TCRs that had been generated with the MIRA antigen-specificity platform. Breadth was defined as the fraction of unique TCRs that were SARS-CoV-2-associated, and depth was defined as the fraction of total T cells that were SARS-CoV-2-associated. Using the MIRA data, each spike-specific TCR was assigned both to the spike region to which the TCR was reactive and to a CD4 or CD8 class. Log10-transformed breadth and depth values were compared by one-way ANOVA with Sidak's multiple comparisons tests. What TCRdb holds here is the immuneACCESS table cut down to in-frame rearrangements. Part of the clones is not present; checked against another copy, under half of the missing clones reflect an unresolved V gene, and the others are unexplained. V and J calls and clone size are given by that table; D and trimming were obtained from the DNA. This sample is represented by about 150,000 clones; roughly 85% of them were singletons. The ten largest clones take up 0.95% to 1.1% of the sample.

This entry comes from a study of T cell responses to AZD1222 COVID-19 vaccine (dated by TCRdb to the early 2020s). About the study as a whole: A total of 230 to 250 trial participants underwent TCR sequencing, of whom roughly 210 had received two doses of AZD1222 and 26 had received two doses of the MenACWY control vaccine. Enrollment into the trials was organized by age into subgroups of 18-55, 56-69 and 70-plus years, and those subgroups contained approximately 150, 30 and 60 TCR-sequenced participants, respectively.

Taken with the paper, the label for time point translates to: about 28 days (+/-7) after the second vaccine dose. AZD1222 recipients whose second dose came at about 4 weeks and those whose second dose came at about 12 weeks were combined into one group, since spike-specific TCR depth and breadth did not differ between the two schedules. Vaccinee samples came from UK trials COV001 and COV002, including a single-blind randomized controlled phase 2/3 trial of AZD1222 (ChAdOx1 nCoV-19) in healthy adults. For TCRbeta chain sequencing, PBMC samples from trial participants were taken at day 0 and at day 28 after the second dose. CDR1 and CDR2 were assigned from the germline V gene as SGHVS and FQNEAQ. The CDR3 starts with the cysteine, ends with the phenylalanine, and has 14 residues. The CDR3 DNA has 42 bases and is translated from base 1. The V and J ends are trimmed by 5 bases and 0 bases, leaving 11 bases between them.

Broad study findings and their caveats: Conclusions about previously exposed vaccinees were limited because only six AZD1222 recipients were SARS-CoV-2 seropositive at baseline. Spike-specific TCR breadth and depth rose significantly after two AZD1222 doses compared with day 0 and with MenACWY recipients. Most participants were white British and females outnumbered males, and the authors suggested that clonal diversity may have been underestimated. Because no day 14 peak-response samples were available, the repertoires could be characterized only after the peak T cell response. The 56-69-year group was small, and its depth increase did not reach significance, likely because of low power. Reportedly, almost half of the unique spike-specific TCRs recognized epitopes lying outside the regions that are mutated in the B.1.351 and B.1.1.7 variants. The vaccine-associated CD4 TCRs covered the entire spike protein, and the dominant responses fell in regions 160-218 and 743-854.

Here the chain combines TRBV7-8 and TRBJ2-7; the D gene is possibly TRBD2, with 5 bases matching. The receptor's source is an adult who received the AZD1222 COVID-19 vaccine. The sequences come from peripheral blood, collected 28 days after the second AZD1222 dose. The bases are TGTGCCAGCAGCCCCCGGACTGACTCCTACGAGCAGTACTTC. Translated, it reads CASSPRTDSYEQYF.